Listed below are T cell receptor beta chains from one sample, sequenced in a study of blood T cell repertoires in COVID-19. Method: immunoSEQ multiplex PCR; TCRdb's copy keeps in-frame clones and lacks some. The sample holds about 350,000 clones; roughly 90% are singletons and the top ten take 3% to 4.5%. The sample was peripheral blood. The receptors here all came from a woman aged 60 to 75 with COVID-19, enrolled during active disease. CDR3s include the opening cysteine and the closing phenylalanine or tryptophan. D genes are given only for firm matches. Size tells how often a clone was seen (once, few, many) or the class of an expanded clone, and some rows leave it out.

length,size,J,D,V,DNA,CDR3
17,NA,TRBJ2-1,NA,TRBV28,TGTGCCAGCAGTTTGCAGGGGAAGTTCCTCTCCTACAATGAGCAGTTCTTC,CASSLQGKFLSYNEQFF
14,once,TRBJ1-5,NA,TRBV6-2/TRBV6-3,TGTGCCAGCAGTAATGGGGGGAGCAATCAGCCCCAGCATTTT,CASSNGGSNQPQHF
14,NA,TRBJ1-4,NA,TRBV5-1,TGCGCCAGCAGCCTGACAGCCACTAATGAAAAACTGTTTTTT,CASSLTATNEKLFF
14,NA,TRBJ1-6,NA,TRBV7-9,TGTGCCAGCAGCCAGCTGGGGGCTAATTCACCCCTCCACTTT,CASSQLGANSPLHF
13,NA,TRBJ2-1,TRBD1,TRBV24-1,TGTGCCACCAGTGAAAGACAGGGGCGTGAGCAGTTCTTC,CATSERQGREQFF
17,NA,TRBJ1-3,TRBD1,TRBV5-1,TGCGCCAGCAGCTTGGCCGGGACAGGGTTCTCTGGAAACACCATATATTTT,CASSLAGTGFSGNTIYF
14,NA,TRBJ1-6,NA,TRBV28,TGTGCCAGCAGGGATACAGTGAATAATTCACCCCTCCACTTT,CASRDTVNNSPLHF
15,NA,TRBJ1-5,NA,TRBV16,TGTGCCAGCAGCCAAAGGCAGCGGAGCAATCAGCCCCAGCATTTT,CASSQRQRSNQPQHF
13,NA,TRBJ1-5,NA,TRBV30,TGTGCCTGGAGTGTGAGGGGGAATCAGCCCCAGCATTTT,CAWSVRGNQPQHF
15,NA,TRBJ1-5,TRBD1,TRBV6-5,TGTGCCAGCAGCACGGGACAGGGAAGGAATCAGCCCCAGCATTTT,CASSTGQGRNQPQHF
14,once,TRBJ1-1,NA,TRBV6-5,TGTGCCAGCAGTCTCCGACAGCTGAACACTGAAGCTTTCTTT,CASSLRQLNTEAFF
13,NA,TRBJ1-2,NA,TRBV28,TGTGCCAGCAGTTTTGCGGGGGGCTATGGCTACACCTTC,CASSFAGGYGYTF
15,NA,TRBJ1-5,TRBD1,TRBV5-6,TGTGCCAGCAGCTTAGGGACAGGGTCGTTTCAGCCCCAGCATTTT,CASSLGTGSFQPQHF
12,NA,TRBJ1-1,NA,TRBV6-1,TGTGCCAGCAGTCCGAGCTTAACTGAAGCTTTCTTT,CASSPSLTEAFF
16,NA,TRBJ2-5,NA,TRBV3-1/TRBV3-2,TGTGCCAGCAGCCAAGCTACCGGGACTCAATGGGAGACCCAGTACTTC,CASSQATGTQWETQYF
12,NA,TRBJ1-1,NA,TRBV2,TGTGCCAGCACCAGGGTGAACACTGAAGCTTTCTTT,CASTRVNTEAFF
18,NA,TRBJ1-6,NA,TRBV4-1,TGCGCCAGCAGCCAGGATAATTCTGGGAGTGGGTATAATTCACCCCTCCACTTT,CASSQDNSGSGYNSPLHF
13,NA,TRBJ2-7,TRBD1,TRBV11-3,TGTGCCAGCAGCCCTCGACAGGGTGCGGAGCAGTACTTC,CASSPRQGAEQYF
14,few,TRBJ1-6,NA,TRBV6-5,TGTGCCAGTGGGGGGGTTCCGTATAATTCACCCCTCCACTTT,CASGGVPYNSPLHF
14,NA,TRBJ1-3,NA,TRBV5-1,TGCGCCAGCAGCCTAAGGGACTTTGGAAACACCATATATTTT,CASSLRDFGNTIYF
15,NA,TRBJ2-1,TRBD1,TRBV5-1,TGCGCCAGCAAGTCTCAGGGGGTCTCCTACAATGAGCAGTTCTTC,CASKSQGVSYNEQFF
12,NA,TRBJ1-4,NA,TRBV12-3/TRBV12-4,TGTGCCAGCAGCACGACTGGCGAAAAACTGTTTTTT,CASSTTGEKLFF
13,NA,TRBJ1-1,TRBD1,TRBV24-1,TGTGCCACCTCAGGGGGTGCGAACACTGAAGCTTTCTTT,CATSGGANTEAFF
14,NA,TRBJ1-1,TRBD1,TRBV18,TGTGCCAGCTCGGTAGTACAGGGGGACACTGAAGCTTTCTTT,CASSVVQGDTEAFF
13,NA,TRBJ1-1,TRBD1,TRBV7-9,TGTGCCAGCAGCCCGATTACAGGGGAAAGGGCTTTCTTT,CASSPITGERAFF
14,NA,TRBJ2-7,TRBD2,TRBV3-1/TRBV3-2,TGTGCCAGCAGCCCGGGACTAGCTCAACGCGAGCAGTACTTC,CASSPGLAQREQYF
19,NA,TRBJ1-5,NA,TRBV6-2/TRBV6-3,TGTGCCAGCAGTTCCCCCATGACTGAGCATACGCCGAGCAATCAGCCCCAGCATTTT,CASSSPMTEHTPSNQPQHF
15,NA,TRBJ2-3,NA,TRBV4-1,TGCGCCAGCAGCCAGAGGGAACAGAGAACAGATACGCAGTATTTT,CASSQREQRTDTQYF
14,NA,TRBJ1-3,NA,TRBV4-2,TGTGCCAGCAGCCAGGGCCACGGAAGGAACACCATATATTTT,CASSQGHGRNTIYF
16,once,TRBJ1-2,NA,TRBV19,TGTGCCAGTAGTCTCCCAGGGGCCGCCGAAGCGCTGGGCTACACCTTC,CASSLPGAAEALGYTF
13,NA,TRBJ2-7,NA,TRBV7-2,TGTGCCAGCAGCTTAAGGCAGTACAGCGAGCAGTACTTC,CASSLRQYSEQYF
15,NA,TRBJ1-1,NA,TRBV5-1,TGCGCCAGCAGCTTGGCGCCCGGGGTCAACACTGAAGCTTTCTTT,CASSLAPGVNTEAFF
14,NA,TRBJ1-1,TRBD1,TRBV30,TGTGCCTGGAGAAGCTGGGACAGGGACACTGAAGCTTTCTTT,CAWRSWDRDTEAFF
13,few,TRBJ1-5,TRBD1,TRBV18,TGTGCCAGCTCACCGGACAGGGATCAGCCCCAGCATTTT,CASSPDRDQPQHF
16,NA,TRBJ2-5,TRBD2,TRBV7-2,TGTGCCAGCAGCCCAGGCCTAGCGGGGGGGCTCGGGACCCAGTACTTC,CASSPGLAGGLGTQYF
13,NA,TRBJ2-7,TRBD2,TRBV27,TGTGCCAGCAGTTTCCGGGGGGGCGACGAGCAGTACTTC,CASSFRGGDEQYF
16,NA,TRBJ2-1,TRBD2,TRBV4-1,TGCGCCAGCAGCCAAGTTCGTGGGGGGGGCTACAATGAGCAGTTCTTC,CASSQVRGGGYNEQFF
14,NA,TRBJ2-7,TRBD1,TRBV29-1,TGCAGCGTGGACGAGGGACAGAGCTCCTACGAGCAGTACTTC,CSVDEGQSSYEQYF
12,NA,TRBJ1-4,NA,TRBV2,TGTGCCAGCACAGGGGATAATGAAAAACTGTTTTTT,CASTGDNEKLFF
14,NA,TRBJ1-5,TRBD1,TRBV19,TGTGCCAGTAACAGGGGGGGAAGCAATCAGCCCCAGCATTTT,CASNRGGSNQPQHF
15,NA,TRBJ2-7,TRBD1,TRBV3-1/TRBV3-2,TGTGCCAGCAGCCAGACAGGGTCGAGGGCCTACGAGCAGTACTTC,CASSQTGSRAYEQYF
16,NA,TRBJ2-7,TRBD1,TRBV7-2,TGTGCCAGCAGTCTCGAGGGAAGGACAGGAACTTACGAGCAGTACTTC,CASSLEGRTGTYEQYF
15,NA,TRBJ1-5,NA,TRBV10-3,TGTGCCATCAGTGAGTCATCGGGTGGGAATCAGCCCCAGCATTTT,CAISESSGGNQPQHF
19,NA,TRBJ2-1,TRBD2,TRBV7-8,TGTGCCAGCAGCTTAGTAAGGTCTAGCGGGGGGTTGTCCTACAATGAGCAGTTCTTC,CASSLVRSSGGLSYNEQFF
15,NA,TRBJ2-3,NA,TRBV7-3,TGTGCCAGCAGCTTAACGAGGACTAACACAGATACGCAGTATTTT,CASSLTRTNTDTQYF